A single sample gave rise to the 32 T cell receptor beta chains below, sequenced in a study of cytomegalovirus exposure and HLA in healthy donors. Both 60 Vbeta primers and 13 Jbeta primers went into the PCR. TCRdb's copy holds only in-frame clones and misses some; the assay was immunoSEQ multiplex PCR. In all, the sample yields about 170,000 clones. The sequencing sample was made of PBMCs. The origin of the receptors is a woman aged 60 to 75 in good health and CMV-seronegative.

The chain carries TRBV15 and TRBJ1-5; tentatively, D is TRBD1 (5 bases). Trimming pared 0 bases from V and 9 bases from J, leaving 15 bases between. Germline CDR1 LNHNV, CDR2 YYDKDF (reference sequence). The CDR3 is 15 residues long. The CDR3 DNA follows: TGTGCCACCAGCAGAGATGAGGCAGGGACTTGGCCCCAGCATTTT. Its protein is CATSRDEAGTWPQHF.

The chain carries TRBV19 and TRBJ1-2; 8 bases agree with TRBD1. The CDR3 totals 13 residues. With V trimmed by 6 bases and J by 2 bases, 2 bases remained unmatched. Germline V gene data show CDR1 as LNHDA and CDR2 as SQIVND (reference sequence). The CDR3 protein is CASRQGGNYGYTF. The CDR3 DNA reads TGTGCCAGTAGACAGGGGGGAAACTATGGCTACACCTTC.

This chain links TRBV2 with TRBJ2-3; D possibly corresponds to TRBD2 (6 bases). The CDR3 is 14 amino acids. The germline V gene encodes CDR1 SNHLY and CDR2 FYNNEI. The ends were cut back, 6 bases at V and 6 bases at J, with 16 bases in the middle. The CDR3 sequence: CASRREVGLDTQYF. The CDR3 DNA reads as TGTGCCAGCAGGCGGGAAGTTGGGTTGGATACGCAGTATTTT.

The V call is TRBV7-2, the J call TRBJ2-3; unclear D gene. Trimming cost V 1 base and J 3 bases, with 11 bases left between them. The CDR3 contains 15 residues. Per germline, CDR1 SGHTA and CDR2 FQGNSA. The CDR3: CASSLDVSSTDTQYF. The CDR3 DNA reads TGTGCCAGCAGCTTAGATGTATCTAGTACAGATACGCAGTATTTT. Supplemented by reference TRBV7-2 and TRBJ2-3, the full variable domain reads GAGVSQSPSNKVTEKGKDVELRCDPISGHTALYWYRQSLGQGLEFLIYFQGNSAPDKSGLPSDRFSAERTGGSVSTLTIQRTQQEDSAVYLCASSLDVSSTDTQYFGPGTRLTVL.

The chain uses TRBV5-1 and TRBJ1-5; possibly TRBD1 for D (5 bases). Per germline, CDR1 SGHRS and CDR2 YFSETQ. The CDR3 is 14 amino acids. V shed 4 bases and J shed 6 bases, with 14 bases lying between them. The chain's CDR3 is CASSPGQAAQPQHF. The DNA of the CDR3 is TGCGCCAGCAGCCCAGGGCAGGCGGCTCAGCCCCAGCATTTT.

The V and J genes are TRBV10-1 and TRBJ1-5; D unresolved. The length of the CDR3 is 13 residues. Trimming stripped 2 bases from V and 6 bases from J, with 8 bases between. From germline, CDR1 is WNHNN and CDR2 SYGVQD (reference sequence). DNA for the CDR3: TGCGCCAGCAGTGAGCGTTCGGGTCAGCCCCAGCATTTT. This codes for CASSERSGQPQHF.

The chain couples TRBV9 to TRBJ2-3; 7 nucleotides agree with TRBD1. With 2 bases clipped from V and 4 bases from J, the junction kept 13 bases outside the gene matches. Germline V gives CDR1 SGDLS, CDR2 YYNGEE. The CDR3 runs 17 residues. Written as DNA, the CDR3 is TGTGCCAGCAGCGTGAGCCCAGGGGGTATAGGCGCAGATACGCAGTATTTT. Translation gives CASSVSPGGIGADTQYF.

The rearrangement links TRBV13 to TRBJ1-6; D is undetermined. Trimming cost V 0 bases and J 0 bases, with 6 bases left between them. Germline V gene sequence: CDR1 PRHDT, CDR2 FYEKMQ (reference sequence). The CDR3 runs to 16 residues. CDR3 amino acids: CASSLGRSSYNSPLHF. In DNA, the CDR3 is TGTGCCAGCAGCTTAGGAAGGAGCTCCTATAATTCACCCCTCCACTTT.

CDR3 sequence (DNA): TGTGCCAGCAGCCAGGGACAGTACAGAGCTTTCTTT. Protein: CASSQGQYRAFF. The rearrangement uses TRBV7-9 and TRBJ1-1; TRBD1 matches at 7 bases. CDR1 SEHNR and CDR2 FQNEAQ come from the germline V gene (reference sequence). This CDR3 is built from 12 residues. The trim removed 5 bases at V and 10 bases at J, leaving 7 bases unmatched.

The chain employs TRBV27 and TRBJ1-1, with D perhaps TRBD1 (5 bases). V was clipped by 2 bases and J by 4 bases, with 8 bases between them. The CDR3 has 13 amino acids. CDR1 and CDR2 (germline): MNHEY, SMNVEV (reference sequence). The CDR3 nucleotides read TGTGCCAGCAGTTTAGACAGATTCACTGAAGCTTTCTTT. Translation gives CASSLDRFTEAFF.

This chain connects TRBV6-1 to TRBJ1-5; D is perhaps TRBD1 (6 bases). Trimming pared 5 bases from V and 3 bases from J, leaving 14 bases between. Germline CDR1 MNHNS, CDR2 SASEGT. The CDR3 is 15 residues long. CDR3 sequence: CASSKGDMYNQPQHF. In DNA, the CDR3 is TGTGCCAGCAGTAAGGGGGACATGTACAATCAGCCCCAGCATTTT.

The chain joins TRBV9 to TRBJ1-1; no firm D call. The CDR3 is made up of 12 amino acids. Trimming took off 4 bases at V and 11 bases at J, with 15 bases between the two ends. Germline values: CDR1 SGDLS, CDR2 YYNGEE. The CDR3 region is CASSPLGSGAFF. The CDR3 DNA sequence: TGTGCCAGCAGCCCCCTGGGGAGTGGGGCTTTCTTT.

This chain links TRBV6-5 with TRBJ2-2, with 8 nucleotides matching TRBD1. This CDR3 spans 14 amino acids. Trimming took 9 bases from V and 3 from J; bases not matched to a gene: 6. Germline-derived CDR1 and CDR2 are MNHEY and SVGAGI. CDR3 protein: CASSNRGYTGELFF. CDR3 DNA: TGTGCCAGTAGTAACAGGGGGTACACCGGGGAGCTGTTTTTT.

The V gene is TRBV5-6, the J gene TRBJ2-5; 8 bases are shared with TRBD2. V dropped 2 bases and J dropped 3; count of bases not matched to a gene: 9. CDR3 length: 16 amino acids. Germline CDR1 SGHDT, CDR2 YYEEEE. CDR3 DNA: TGTGCCAGCAGCTTAATCGGGAGGGGACGAGAAGAGACCCAGTACTTC. It specifies CASSLIGRGREETQYF.

The V and J genes are TRBV10-3 and TRBJ2-7, with D possibly TRBD2 on 6 matching bases. The CDR3 has 15 amino acids. From germline, CDR1 is ENHRY and CDR2 SYGVKD. V lost 3 bases and J 0 bases, leaving 12 bases between the germline ends. Here the CDR3 reads CAISELRGTSYEQYF. The CDR3 coding sequence is TGTGCCATCAGTGAATTGCGGGGAACCTCCTACGAGCAGTACTTC.

The gene calls are TRBV5-1 and TRBJ1-1; D is perhaps TRBD1 (5 bases). This CDR3 has 16 amino acids. V lost 2 bases and J lost 4, with 18 bases in between. The germline CDR1 and CDR2 sequences are SGHRS and YFSETQ. The CDR3 nucleotides are TGCGCCAGCAGCTTAGGGGCCGTTCCCAGACCCACTGAAGCTTTCTTT. It codes for CASSLGAVPRPTEAFF.

The V call is TRBV18, the J call TRBJ2-5, with 11 bases identical to TRBD1. TRBJ2-7 matches the DNA end more closely, so the J call is doubtful. The CDR3 consists of 14 residues. The germline V gene has CDR1 KGHSH and CDR2 LQKENI. CDR3 protein: CARCRGTGGYEQYF. CDR3 DNA sequence: TGTGCCAGATGCAGAGGGACAGGGGGCTACGAGCAGTACTTC.

CDR3 amino acids: CASKVGDKTDTQYF. The DNA of the CDR3 is TGTGCCAGCAAGGTGGGGGACAAAACAGATACGCAGTATTTT. The J gene is TRBJ2-3, the V gene TRBV6-1; D is perhaps TRBD1 (6 bases). The CDR3 covers 14 residues. Deletions cut 7 bases from V and 3 bases from J, with 14 bases between. Germline assignment: CDR1 MNHNS and CDR2 SASEGT.

The chain employs TRBV4-2 and TRBJ1-2; possible D gene TRBD1, 6 bases. The CDR3 sequence is 15 residues long. Germline values: CDR1 LGHNA, CDR2 YNFKEQ. Trimming removed 1 base from V and 4 bases from J, with 13 bases in between. CDR3 sequence: CASSQGQAGGYGYTF. In DNA, the CDR3 is TGTGCCAGCAGCCAAGGACAGGCGGGGGGCTATGGCTACACCTTC.

The V and J genes are TRBV18 and TRBJ2-1; 9 nucleotides line up with TRBD2. Germline loops: CDR1 KGHSH, CDR2 LQKENI. V gave up 5 bases and J gave up 8 bases; unmatched junction bases: 10. The CDR3 consists of 15 residues. The CDR3 is CASSTLLIAGDEQFF. In DNA form, the CDR3 reads TGTGCCAGCTCAACTCTACTTATAGCGGGAGATGAGCAGTTCTTC.

This chain connects TRBV7-9 to TRBJ2-7, with 7 bases identical to TRBD1. Germline assignment: CDR1 SEHNR and CDR2 FQNEAQ (reference sequence). This CDR3 has 14 amino acids. V gave up 5 bases and J gave up 0 bases; unmatched junction bases: 4. The CDR3 sequence: CASSTQGNSYEQYF. The DNA for the CDR3 is TGTGCCAGCAGCACACAGGGGAACTCCTACGAGCAGTACTTC.

V is TRBV5-1 and J is TRBJ1-5, with TRBD1 matching 7 bases. With 2 bases clipped from V and 5 bases from J, the junction kept 4 bases outside the gene matches. The CDR3 loop spans 14 amino acids. CDR1 and CDR2 from the germline V gene are SGHRS and YFSETQ. In DNA form, the CDR3 reads TGCGCCAGCAGCTTAAGCACAGGGGATCAGCCCCAGCATTTT. Translated: CASSLSTGDQPQHF. Full variable domain (missing parts from reference TRBV5-1 and TRBJ1-5): KAGVTQTPRYLIKTRGQQVTLSCSPISGHRSVSWYQQTPGQGLQFLFEYFSETQRNKGNFPGRFSGRQFSNSRSEMNVSTLELGDSALYLCASSLSTGDQPQHFGDGTRLSIL.

The chain uses TRBV5-1 and TRBJ2-3; 7 bases agree with TRBD2. Germline V CDR1 and CDR2: SGHRS, YFSETQ. The CDR3 is 14 amino acids. V lost 1 base and J lost 3; bases outside the gene matches: 2. The DNA of the CDR3 is TGCGCCAGCAGCTTGCGGGACTATACAGATACGCAGTATTTT. Translation gives CASSLRDYTDTQYF.

This chain joins TRBV19 and TRBJ1-4, with D hard to call. V lost 4 bases and J lost 2, with 8 bases in between. CDR3 length equals 14 residues. The germline gives CDR1 LNHDA, CDR2 SQIVND (reference sequence). DNA of the CDR3: TGTGCCAGTAGTAGCGGTGAGACTAATGAAAAACTGTTTTTT. The encoded protein is CASSSGETNEKLFF.

V gene TRBV7-6 combines with J gene TRBJ1-1, with D perhaps matching TRBD1 (5 bases). V was clipped by 2 bases and J by 6 bases, with 7 bases between them. This CDR3 is built from 12 residues. Germline V gene data show CDR1 as SGHVS and CDR2 as FNYEAQ. As DNA, the CDR3 is TGTGCCAGCAGCTTAAGGGGCTCTGAAGCTTTCTTT. This translates into CASSLRGSEAFF.

This rearrangement joins TRBV6-5 to TRBJ1-4; no clear D gene. The CDR3 sequence is 14 residues long. The V gene lost 6 bases and the J gene lost 0 bases, with 8 bases spanning the gap. Germline CDR1 is MNHEY and CDR2 is SVGAGI. The CDR3 spells CASSEGATNEKLFF. In DNA, the CDR3 is TGTGCCAGCAGCGAGGGAGCAACTAATGAAAAACTGTTTTTT.

J is TRBJ2-5 and V is TRBV19; D remains unclear. The V and J ends lost 6 bases and 5 bases respectively, with 10 bases between them. The CDR3 runs 12 residues. Germline V lookup: CDR1 LNHDA, CDR2 SQIVND (reference sequence). CDR3 DNA: TGTGCCAGTAGGGGTAGCTTGGAGACCCAGTACTTC. Amino acid sequence: CASRGSLETQYF.

The V gene is TRBV5-1, the J gene TRBJ2-7; 15 nucleotides agree with TRBD2. The V gene end was trimmed by 4 bases and the J gene end by 6 bases; junction bases not matched to a gene: 11. This CDR3 has 17 amino acids. Per germline, CDR1 SGHRS and CDR2 YFSETQ. Here the CDR3 DNA reads TGCGCCAGCAGCCAAGGACTAGCGGGGGGGCAAATGGTCGAGCAGTACTTC. It encodes CASSQGLAGGQMVEQYF.

The genes are TRBV6-5 and TRBJ2-1; tentative D call: TRBD1 (7 bases). V was trimmed by 4 bases and J by 4 bases, leaving 11 bases between them. The CDR3 consists of 14 residues. Germline-derived CDR1 and CDR2 are MNHEY and SVGAGI. The CDR3 DNA follows: TGTGCCAGCAGTTCCCAGGGGGGTTACAATGAGCAGTTCTTC. It translates to CASSSQGGYNEQFF.

This sequence joins TRBV7-9 and TRBJ2-7; the D is unclear. This CDR3 region has 13 residues. Germline V gives CDR1 SEHNR, CDR2 FQNEAQ (reference sequence). Trimming pared 7 bases from V and 2 bases from J, leaving 12 bases between. The DNA for the CDR3 is TGTGCCAGCACCCTACCGTCTACCTACGAGCAGTACTTC. Translation: CASTLPSTYEQYF.

The chain employs TRBV18 and TRBJ1-1; TRBD1 matches 11 bases. Germline trimming cut 3 bases from V and 1 base from J; bases unmatched to any gene: 10. The CDR3 has 18 residues. The germline CDR1 and CDR2 sequences are KGHSH and LQKENI. DNA for the CDR3: TGTGCCAGCTCACCCCGGACAGGGGGCGAACGGGGGAACACTGAAGCTTTCTTT. Its translation is CASSPRTGGERGNTEAFF. Drawing the rest from reference TRBV18 and TRBJ1-1, the complete variable domain is NAGVMQNPRHLVRRRGQEARLRCSPMKGHSHVYWYRQLPEEGLKFMVYLQKENIIDESGMPKERFSAEFPKEGPSILRIQQVVRGDSAAYFCASSPRTGGERGNTEAFFGQGTRLTVV.

This chain uses TRBV2 with TRBJ2-6, with TRBD1 as a possible D gene (6 bases). Trimming took off 5 bases at V and 4 bases at J, with 12 bases between the two ends. There are 15 residues in the CDR3. In germline, CDR1 is SNHLY, CDR2 FYNNEI. The CDR3 region has the DNA TGTGCCAGCAGTCGACAGGTAACCGGGGCCAACGTCCTGACTTTC. This encodes CASSRQVTGANVLTF.